This is a list of T cell receptor beta chains from one sample in a study of blood T cell repertoires in COVID-19. The data were produced by immunoSEQ multiplex PCR, yet TCRdb's version contains in-frame clones alone and is incomplete. Altogether around 12,000 clones are present, roughly 93% being singletons, with the ten largest covering 13% to 15%. The sequencing input was peripheral blood. The receptors were gathered from a human donor in a cohort sampled during active COVID-19. The CDR3 runs from the conserved cysteine through the conserved F or W. D genes are given only for firm matches. A clone size is listed for some rows: how often the clone was seen (once, few, many), or a class if it is expanded.

CASSLVAGVNSPLHF TGTGCCAGCAGCTTGGTAGCGGGGGTTAATTCACCCCTCCACTTT NA TRBJ1-6 NA TRBV5-6
CASSEFGGIKEKLFF TGTGCCAGCAGTGAATTTGGGGGGATAAAGGAAAAACTGTTTTTT NA TRBJ1-4 NA TRBV25-1
CASRPTSGIGGDTQYF TGTGCCAGCAGGCCCACTAGCGGGATAGGGGGGGATACGCAGTATTTT TRBD2 TRBJ2-3 NA TRBV2
CARGHSNQPQHF TGTGCCAGGGGGCATAGCAATCAGCCCCAGCATTTT NA TRBJ1-5 once TRBV6-5
CASSRTTGNTEAFF TGTGCCAGCAGCCGAACGACAGGGAACACTGAAGCTTTCTTT NA TRBJ1-1 once TRBV3-1/TRBV3-2
CASSRGVQPQHF TGTGCCAGTAGTCGCGGTGTGCAGCCCCAGCATTTT NA TRBJ1-5 NA TRBV19
CASSNDRGTSGDSRGEQYF TGCGCCAGCAGCAACGATAGGGGGACTAGCGGGGACTCTCGGGGCGAGCAGTACTTC TRBD2 TRBJ2-7 NA TRBV4-1
CASSQGERRTTYGYTF TGTGCCAGCAGCCAGGGTGAGAGAAGGACTACCTATGGCTACACCTTC NA TRBJ1-2 NA TRBV3-1/TRBV3-2
CASSLGGTGDEKLFF TGTGCCAGCAGCTTGGGAGGGACAGGGGACGAAAAACTGTTTTTT TRBD1 TRBJ1-4 NA TRBV5-4
CATSGAFGGGYNEQFF TGTGCCACCAGTGGGGCCTTTGGCGGGGGATACAATGAGCAGTTCTTC TRBD2 TRBJ2-1 NA TRBV24-1
CASSSGVSGANVLTF TGTGCCAGTAGTAGCGGAGTCTCTGGGGCCAACGTCCTGACTTTC NA TRBJ2-6 NA TRBV19
CASSGGTSGRAYEQYF TGTGCCAGCTCAGGGGGGACTAGCGGGCGTGCCTACGAGCAGTACTTC TRBD2 TRBJ2-7 NA TRBV18
CATSRDRGSETQYF TGTGCCACCAGCAGAGACAGGGGCTCAGAGACCCAGTACTTC NA TRBJ2-5 NA TRBV15
CASLPRSGNTIYF TGTGCCAGCCTGCCGAGGTCTGGAAACACCATATATTTT NA TRBJ1-3 NA TRBV6-5
CASIRTGAYNEQFF TGTGCCAGCATTAGGACAGGGGCCTACAATGAGCAGTTCTTC TRBD1 TRBJ2-1 NA TRBV28
CASADSNYGYTF TGTGCCAGCGCGGACAGTAACTATGGCTACACCTTC NA TRBJ1-2 few TRBV28
CASSLAGGSSYNEQFF TGCGCCAGCAGCTTGGCCGGAGGGAGCTCCTACAATGAGCAGTTCTTC NA TRBJ2-1 NA TRBV5-1
CASRRGGPDTQYF TGTGCCAGCAGGCGGGGGGGCCCCGATACGCAGTATTTT TRBD2 TRBJ2-3 NA TRBV11-2
CASSFGRTGSSEQYF TGTGCCAGCAGCTTCGGGAGGACAGGGTCTTCCGAGCAGTACTTC NA TRBJ2-7 NA TRBV5-6
CASSYSTGLYEQYF TGTGCCAGCAGTTACTCGACAGGGCTCTACGAGCAGTACTTC TRBD1 TRBJ2-7 NA TRBV6-6
CASGAGLGQDQFNTGELFF TGTGCTAGTGGGGCTGGGTTGGGACAGGACCAATTTAACACCGGGGAGCTGTTTTTT TRBD1 TRBJ2-2 NA TRBV12-5
CASSSLNEQFF TGTGCCAGCAGCTCGTTAAATGAGCAGTTCTTC NA TRBJ2-1 NA TRBV7-9
CASKRKGARAKNIQYF TGTGCCAGCAAGAGGAAGGGGGCGCGGGCCAAAAACATTCAGTACTTC TRBD1 TRBJ2-4 NA TRBV2
CASSQVLGQRNTQYF TGTGCCAGCAGCCAAGTCCTGGGACAACGGAATACGCAGTATTTT NA TRBJ2-3 NA TRBV3-1/TRBV3-2
CASSSQGALVNTEAFF TGTGCCAGCAGTTCGCAGGGGGCGCTTGTGAACACTGAAGCTTTCTTT TRBD1 TRBJ1-1 NA TRBV7-9
CAISELNTGELFF TGTGCCATCAGTGAACTAAACACCGGGGAGCTGTTTTTT NA TRBJ2-2 NA TRBV10-3
CASSDRDRGGTGELFF TGTGCCAGCAGTGACCGGGACAGGGGGGGAACCGGGGAGCTGTTTTTT TRBD1 TRBJ2-2 NA TRBV27
CASSTGTGGYEQYF TGTGCCAGCAGTACCGGGACAGGGGGCTACGAGCAGTACTTC TRBD1 TRBJ2-7 NA TRBV6-5
CASSVGPGTGGTGELFF TGTGCCAGCAGCGTAGGACCCGGGACAGGGGGCACCGGGGAGCTGTTTTTT TRBD1 TRBJ2-2 NA TRBV9
CASSPPGFGADTQYF TGTGCCAGCAGCCCTCCCGGTTTTGGGGCCGATACGCAGTATTTT NA TRBJ2-3 NA TRBV7-2
CASSWGRGTSGNEQYF TGTGCCAGCAGCTGGGGACGCGGGACTAGCGGTAACGAGCAGTACTTC TRBD2 TRBJ2-7 NA TRBV7-8